A selection of T cell receptor beta chains follows, all from one sample in a study of early T cells in non-severe SARS-CoV-2 infection. One entry per CDR3 protein results from TCRdb running MiXCR on the 5' RACE reads. Of about 46,000 distinct CDR3 sequences listed, less than 10% are singletons. The sample was whole blood, taken at baseline. These receptors all come from an adult who was a healthcare worker with PCR-confirmed SARS-CoV-2 infection or an uninfected control (not recorded which). The CDR3 runs from the conserved cysteine through the conserved F or W. A D gene is named only where the DNA matches it firmly. Clone size is stated in some rows and not others, as once, few, many or a class when expanded.

D,size,length,J,V,CDR3,DNA
TRBD1,few,15,TRBJ2-3,TRBV6-4,CASRSGTGDTDTQYF,TGTGCCAGCAGATCCGGGACAGGGGACACAGATACGCAGTATTTT
NA,NA,14,TRBJ2-1,TRBV7-7,CASSLAGGYNEQFF,TGTGCCAGCAGCTTAGCGGGGGGCTACAATGAGCAGTTCTTC
NA,many,16,TRBJ2-4,TRBV18,CASSPTLGGVKNIQYF,TGTGCCAGCTCACCCACGCTAGGCGGGGTGAAAAACATTCAGTACTTC
NA,few,14,TRBJ1-1,TRBV20-1,CSARDRRGNTEAFF,TGCAGTGCTAGAGATCGTCGGGGGAACACTGAAGCTTTCTTT
NA,few,14,TRBJ1-1,TRBV11-2,CASSVLQGPTEAFF,TGTGCCAGCAGCGTACTACAGGGTCCCACTGAAGCTTTCTTT
NA,NA,14,TRBJ1-5,TRBV5-1,CASSTGNSNQPQHF,TGCGCCAGTAGCACAGGGAATAGCAATCAGCCCCAGCATTTT
NA,NA,16,TRBJ1-5,TRBV19,CASTYGPSGSNQPQHF,TGTGCCAGTACCTATGGCCCCTCAGGAAGCAATCAGCCCCAGCATTTT
TRBD2,few,17,TRBJ2-2,TRBV18,CASSPARTSGGTGELFF,TGTGCCAGCTCACCAGCGAGGACTAGCGGCGGCACCGGGGAGCTGTTTTTT
NA,few,13,TRBJ1-1,TRBV9,CASSVDLGTEAFF,TGTGCCAGCAGCGTCGACTTGGGGACTGAAGCTTTCTTT
NA,few,14,TRBJ2-7,TRBV11-2,CASSTGTGVHEQYF,TGTGCCAGCAGCACCGGGACCGGTGTGCACGAGCAGTACTTC
NA,few,14,TRBJ2-5,TRBV27,CASSPVGVGETQYF,TGTGCCAGCAGTCCCGTGGGGGTGGGGGAGACCCAGTACTTC
TRBD1,few,16,TRBJ2-1,TRBV2,CASSELPGGAEGEQFF,TGTGCCAGCAGTGAATTGCCAGGGGGTGCTGAAGGTGAGCAGTTCTTC
NA,few,17,TRBJ1-4,TRBV9,CASIPFIGRVKNEKLFF,TGTGCCAGCATCCCCTTCATAGGGAGGGTCAAAAATGAAAAACTGTTTTTT
NA,NA,13,TRBJ1-1,TRBV7-9,CASSRGSNTEAFF,TGTGCCAGCAGTAGGGGGTCGAACACTGAAGCTTTCTTT
NA,medium-sized,16,TRBJ2-1,TRBV4-2,CASSQGHGSSYNEQFF,TGTGCCAGCAGCCAAGGTCATGGGAGCTCCTACAATGAGCAGTTCTTC
NA,many,14,TRBJ1-1,TRBV4-1,CASSQGQRDTEAFF,TGCGCCAGCAGCCAAGGGCAGCGGGATACTGAAGCTTTCTTT
TRBD1,many,14,TRBJ1-5,TRBV12-3/TRBV12-4,CASSSATGGLPQHF,TGTGCCAGCAGTTCCGCGACAGGGGGCCTACCCCAGCATTTT
NA,many,13,TRBJ2-5,TRBV7-9,CASSFGGEETQYF,TGTGCCAGCAGCTTTGGGGGTGAAGAGACCCAGTACTTC
TRBD1,few,13,TRBJ1-2,TRBV3-1,CASSKGQGGGYTF,TGTGCCAGCAGCAAAGGACAGGGAGGTGGCTACACCTTC
TRBD2,NA,16,TRBJ2-3,TRBV5-1,CASSFSSGRSTDTQYF,TGCGCCAGCAGCTTCTCTAGCGGCCGAAGCACAGATACGCAGTATTTT
TRBD1,many,14,TRBJ2-4,TRBV6-6,CASSQTGDLNIQYF,TGTGCCAGCAGCCAAACAGGGGATCTAAACATTCAGTACTTC
NA,many,15,TRBJ1-6,TRBV7-2,CASSPRTVSNSPLHF,TGTGCCAGCAGCCCTAGGACAGTGAGCAATTCACCCCTCCACTTT
TRBD1,NA,15,TRBJ2-5,TRBV24-1,CATSVSDRGRETQYF,TGTGCCACCAGTGTTTCGGACAGGGGGCGAGAGACCCAGTACTTC
NA,once,15,TRBJ1-5,TRBV10-2,CASSVPGASNQPQHF,TGCGCCAGCAGTGTACCAGGGGCGAGCAATCAGCCCCAGCATTTT
NA,few,13,TRBJ2-2,TRBV29-1,CSVGRGDTGELFF,TGCAGCGTTGGGAGGGGCGACACCGGGGAGCTGTTTTTT
TRBD1,many,14,TRBJ1-1,TRBV5-1,CASSSGQPNTEAFF,TGCGCCAGCAGCTCGGGACAGCCGAACACTGAAGCTTTCTTT
TRBD1,NA,15,TRBJ2-2,TRBV18,CASSPVGQQEGELFF,TGTGCCAGCTCACCGGTGGGACAGCAGGAGGGGGAGCTGTTTTTT
NA,NA,16,TRBJ2-5,TRBV12-3/TRBV12-4,CASSLAFSGSGETQYF,TGTGCCAGCAGTTTAGCCTTTAGCGGTTCAGGGGAGACCCAGTACTTC
NA,medium-sized,14,TRBJ2-7,TRBV7-6,CASSLGTATYEQYF,TGTGCCAGCAGCTTAGGGACAGCCACCTACGAGCAGTACTTC